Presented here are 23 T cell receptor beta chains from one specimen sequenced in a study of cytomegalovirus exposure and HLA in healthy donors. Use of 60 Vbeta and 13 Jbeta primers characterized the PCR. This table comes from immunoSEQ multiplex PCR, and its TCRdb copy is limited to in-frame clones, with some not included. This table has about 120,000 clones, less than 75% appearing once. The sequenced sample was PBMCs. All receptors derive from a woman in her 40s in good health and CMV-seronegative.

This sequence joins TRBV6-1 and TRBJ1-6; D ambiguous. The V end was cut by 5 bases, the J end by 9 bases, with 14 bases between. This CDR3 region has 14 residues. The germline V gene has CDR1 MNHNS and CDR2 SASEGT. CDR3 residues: CASSYGEGPSPLHF. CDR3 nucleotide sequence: TGTGCCAGCAGTTATGGCGAGGGCCCTTCACCCCTCCACTTT.

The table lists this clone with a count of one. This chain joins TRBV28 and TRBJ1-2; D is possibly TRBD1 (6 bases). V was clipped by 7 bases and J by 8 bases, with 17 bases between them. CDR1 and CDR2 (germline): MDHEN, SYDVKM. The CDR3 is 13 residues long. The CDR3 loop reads CASTLWGAGGYTF. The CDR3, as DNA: TGTGCCAGCACGTTATGGGGGGCTGGGGGCTACACCTTC.

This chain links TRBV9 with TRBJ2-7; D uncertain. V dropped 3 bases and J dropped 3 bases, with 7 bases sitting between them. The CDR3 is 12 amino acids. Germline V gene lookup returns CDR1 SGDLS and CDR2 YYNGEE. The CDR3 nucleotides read TGTGCCAGCAGCGCCAACAGCTACGAGCAGTACTTC. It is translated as CASSANSYEQYF.

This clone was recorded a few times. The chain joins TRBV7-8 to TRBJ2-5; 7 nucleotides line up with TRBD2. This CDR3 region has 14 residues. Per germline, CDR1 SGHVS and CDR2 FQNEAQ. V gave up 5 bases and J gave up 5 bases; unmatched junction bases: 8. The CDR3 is CASSLRTRWETQYF. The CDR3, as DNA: TGTGCCAGCAGCCTCCGGACTAGATGGGAGACCCAGTACTTC.

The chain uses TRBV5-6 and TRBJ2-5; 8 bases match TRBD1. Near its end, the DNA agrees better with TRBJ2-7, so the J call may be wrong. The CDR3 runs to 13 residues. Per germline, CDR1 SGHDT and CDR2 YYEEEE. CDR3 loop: CASRDRATYEQYF. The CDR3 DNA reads TGTGCCAGCAGGGACAGGGCTACCTACGAGCAGTACTTC.

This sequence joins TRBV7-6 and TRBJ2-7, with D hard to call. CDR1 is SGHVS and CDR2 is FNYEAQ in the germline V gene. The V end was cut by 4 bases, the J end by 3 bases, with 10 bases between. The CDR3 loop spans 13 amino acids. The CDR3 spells CASSSQAGYEQYF. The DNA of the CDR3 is TGTGCCAGCAGCTCACAAGCAGGCTACGAGCAGTACTTC.

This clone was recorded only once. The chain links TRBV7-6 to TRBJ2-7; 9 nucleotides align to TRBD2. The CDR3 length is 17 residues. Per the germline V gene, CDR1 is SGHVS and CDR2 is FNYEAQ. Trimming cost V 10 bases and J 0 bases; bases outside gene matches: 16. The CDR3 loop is CATSRGVAGVLSYEQYF. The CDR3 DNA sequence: TGTGCCACCTCCAGGGGGGTAGCGGGAGTCCTCTCCTACGAGCAGTACTTC.

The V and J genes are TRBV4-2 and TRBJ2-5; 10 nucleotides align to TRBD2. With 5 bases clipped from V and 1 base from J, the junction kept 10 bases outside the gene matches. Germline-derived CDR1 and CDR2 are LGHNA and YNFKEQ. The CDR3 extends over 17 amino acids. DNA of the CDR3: TGTGCCAGCAGCGGGGAGGAAGCGGGGGGGCCCCAAGAGACCCAGTACTTC. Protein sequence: CASSGEEAGGPQETQYF.

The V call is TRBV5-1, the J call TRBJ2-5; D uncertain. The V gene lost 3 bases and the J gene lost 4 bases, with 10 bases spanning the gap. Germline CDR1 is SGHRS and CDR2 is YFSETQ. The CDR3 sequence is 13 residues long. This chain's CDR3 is CASSSGPTETQYF. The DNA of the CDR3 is TGCGCCAGCAGCTCGGGTCCAACAGAGACCCAGTACTTC.

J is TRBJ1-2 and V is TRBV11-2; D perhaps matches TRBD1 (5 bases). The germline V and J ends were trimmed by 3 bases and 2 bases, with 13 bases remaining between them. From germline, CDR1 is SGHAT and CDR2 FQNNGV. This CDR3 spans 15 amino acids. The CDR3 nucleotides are TGTGCCAGCAGCTTTGCCAGGGAAATAAACTATGGCTACACCTTC. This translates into CASSFAREINYGYTF.

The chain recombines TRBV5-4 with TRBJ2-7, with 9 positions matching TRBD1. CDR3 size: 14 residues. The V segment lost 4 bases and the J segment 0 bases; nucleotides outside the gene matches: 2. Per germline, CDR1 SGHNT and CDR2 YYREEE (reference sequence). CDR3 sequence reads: CASSGTGSSYEQYF. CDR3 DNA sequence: TGTGCCAGCAGCGGGACAGGGTCCTCCTACGAGCAGTACTTC.

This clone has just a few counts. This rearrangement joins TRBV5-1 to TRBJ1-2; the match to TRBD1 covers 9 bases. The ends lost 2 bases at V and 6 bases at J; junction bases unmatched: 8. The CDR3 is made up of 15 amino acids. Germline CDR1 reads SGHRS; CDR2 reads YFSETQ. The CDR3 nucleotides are TGCGCCAGCAGCTTTACAGGGGGCGAATATGATGGCTACACCTTC. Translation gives CASSFTGGEYDGYTF.

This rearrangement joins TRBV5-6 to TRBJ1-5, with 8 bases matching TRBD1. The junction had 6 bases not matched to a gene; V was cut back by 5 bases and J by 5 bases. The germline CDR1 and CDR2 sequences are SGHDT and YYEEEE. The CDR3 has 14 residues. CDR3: CASSSLDRDQPQHF. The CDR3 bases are TGTGCCAGCAGTTCGCTGGACAGGGATCAGCCCCAGCATTTT.

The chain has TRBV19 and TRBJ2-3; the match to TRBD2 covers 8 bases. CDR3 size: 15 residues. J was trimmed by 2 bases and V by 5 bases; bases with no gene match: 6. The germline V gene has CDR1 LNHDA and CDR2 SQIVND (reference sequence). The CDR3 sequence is CASSAIAGHTDTQYF. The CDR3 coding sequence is TGTGCCAGTAGTGCCATAGCGGGACACACAGATACGCAGTATTTT. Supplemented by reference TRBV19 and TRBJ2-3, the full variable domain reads DGGITQSPKYLFRKEGQNVTLSCEQNLNHDAMYWYRQDPGQGLRLIYYSQIVNDFQKGDIAEGYSVSREKKESFPLTVTSAQKNPTAFYLCASSAIAGHTDTQYFGPGTRLTVL.

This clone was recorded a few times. CDR3 residues: CASSPEVRGGTDTQYF. CDR3 bases: TGTGCCAGCAGCCCCGAAGTGCGGGGAGGCACAGATACGCAGTATTTT. The rearrangement uses TRBV7-8 and TRBJ2-3; D might be TRBD2 (6 bases). The V end was cut by 5 bases, the J end by 1 base, with 16 bases between. The CDR3 length is 16 residues. From germline, CDR1 is SGHVS and CDR2 FQNEAQ.

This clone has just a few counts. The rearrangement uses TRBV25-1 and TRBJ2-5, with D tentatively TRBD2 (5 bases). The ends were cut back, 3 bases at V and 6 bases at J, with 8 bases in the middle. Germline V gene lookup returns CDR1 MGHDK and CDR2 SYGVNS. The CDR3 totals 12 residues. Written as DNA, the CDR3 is TGTGCCAGCAGTGATTTCGGGAAGACCCAGTACTTC. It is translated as CASSDFGKTQYF. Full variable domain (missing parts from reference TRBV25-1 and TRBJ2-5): EADIYQTPRYLVIGTGKKITLECSQTMGHDKMYWYQQDPGMELHLIHYSYGVNSTEKGDLSSESTVSRIRTEHFPLTLESARPSHTSQYLCASSDFGKTQYFGPGTRLLVL.

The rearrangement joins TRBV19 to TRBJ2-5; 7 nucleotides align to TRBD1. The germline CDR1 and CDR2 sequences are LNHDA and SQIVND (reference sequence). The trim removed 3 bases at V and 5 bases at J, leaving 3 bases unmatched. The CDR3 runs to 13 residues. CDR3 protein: CASSMVRGETQYF. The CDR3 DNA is TGTGCCAGTAGTATGGTCAGGGGGGAGACCCAGTACTTC.

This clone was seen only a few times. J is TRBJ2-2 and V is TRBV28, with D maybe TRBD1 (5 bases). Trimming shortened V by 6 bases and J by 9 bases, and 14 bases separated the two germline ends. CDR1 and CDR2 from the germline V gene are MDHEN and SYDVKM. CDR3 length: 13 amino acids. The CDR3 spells CASRIKGRWELFF. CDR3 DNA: TGTGCCAGCAGGATAAAGGGGCGCTGGGAGCTGTTTTTT.

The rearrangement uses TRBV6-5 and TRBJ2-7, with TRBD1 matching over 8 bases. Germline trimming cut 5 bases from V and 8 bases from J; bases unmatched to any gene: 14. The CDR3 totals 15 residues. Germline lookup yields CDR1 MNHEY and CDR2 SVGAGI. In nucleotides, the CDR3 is TGTGCCAGCAGTCCACATACCGGGACAGGTGTTAAGCAGTACTTC. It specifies CASSPHTGTGVKQYF.

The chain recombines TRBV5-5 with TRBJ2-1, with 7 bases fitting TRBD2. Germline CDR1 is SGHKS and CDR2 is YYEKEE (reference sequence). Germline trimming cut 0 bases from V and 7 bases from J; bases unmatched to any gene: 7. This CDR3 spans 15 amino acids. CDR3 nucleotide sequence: TGTGCCAGCAGCTTGGCCGGTGGCGGGAGTAATGAGCAGTTCTTC. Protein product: CASSLAGGGSNEQFF. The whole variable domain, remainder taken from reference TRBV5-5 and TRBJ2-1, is DAGVTQSPTHLIKTRGQQVTLRCSPISGHKSVSWYQQVLGQGPQFIFQYYEKEERGRGNFPDRFSARQFPNYSSELNVNALLLGDSALYLCASSLAGGGSNEQFFGPGTRLTVL.

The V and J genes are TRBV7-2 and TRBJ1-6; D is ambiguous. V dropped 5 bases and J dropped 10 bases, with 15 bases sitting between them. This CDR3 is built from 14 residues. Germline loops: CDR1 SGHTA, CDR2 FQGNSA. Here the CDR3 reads CASSQDYQASPLHF. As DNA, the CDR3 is TGTGCCAGCAGCCAAGATTACCAGGCCTCACCCCTCCACTTT.

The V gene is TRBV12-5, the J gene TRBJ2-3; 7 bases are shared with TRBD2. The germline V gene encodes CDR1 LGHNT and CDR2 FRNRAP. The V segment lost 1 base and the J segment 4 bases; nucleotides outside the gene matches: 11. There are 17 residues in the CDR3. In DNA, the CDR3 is TGTGCTAGTGGTTTGGGGGGGGAGGGTGGGGTTTCAGATACGCAGTATTTT. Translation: CASGLGGEGGVSDTQYF.

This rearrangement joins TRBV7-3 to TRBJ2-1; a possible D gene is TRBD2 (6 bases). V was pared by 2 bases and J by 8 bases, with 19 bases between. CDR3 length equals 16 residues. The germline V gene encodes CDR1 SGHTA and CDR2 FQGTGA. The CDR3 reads CASSLVGDLGADEQFF. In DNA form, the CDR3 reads TGTGCCAGCAGCTTAGTTGGGGACTTGGGCGCGGATGAGCAGTTCTTC.